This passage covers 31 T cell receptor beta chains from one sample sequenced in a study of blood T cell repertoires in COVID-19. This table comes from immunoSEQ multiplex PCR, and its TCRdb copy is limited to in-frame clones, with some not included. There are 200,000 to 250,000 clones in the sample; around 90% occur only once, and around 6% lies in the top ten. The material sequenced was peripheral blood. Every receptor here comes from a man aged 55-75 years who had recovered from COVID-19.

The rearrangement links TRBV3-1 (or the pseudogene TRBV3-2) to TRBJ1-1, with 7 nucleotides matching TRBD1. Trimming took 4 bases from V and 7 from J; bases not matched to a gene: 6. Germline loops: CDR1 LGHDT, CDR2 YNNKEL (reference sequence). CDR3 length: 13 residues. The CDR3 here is CASSLDRAGEAFF. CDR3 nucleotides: TGTGCCAGCAGCCTCGACAGGGCGGGTGAAGCTTTCTTT.

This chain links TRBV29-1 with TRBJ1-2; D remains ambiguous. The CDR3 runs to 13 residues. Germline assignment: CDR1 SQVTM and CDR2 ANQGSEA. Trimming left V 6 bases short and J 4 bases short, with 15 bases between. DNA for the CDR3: TGCAGCGTAAAGGAGGAGACCACCTATGGCTACACCTTC. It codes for CSVKEETTYGYTF. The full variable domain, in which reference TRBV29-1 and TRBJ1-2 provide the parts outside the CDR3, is SAVISQKPSRDICQRGTSLTIQCQVDSQVTMMFWYRQQPGQSLTLIATANQGSEATYESGFVIDKFPISRPNLTFSTLTVSNMSPEDSSIYLCSVKEETTYGYTFGSGTRLTVV.

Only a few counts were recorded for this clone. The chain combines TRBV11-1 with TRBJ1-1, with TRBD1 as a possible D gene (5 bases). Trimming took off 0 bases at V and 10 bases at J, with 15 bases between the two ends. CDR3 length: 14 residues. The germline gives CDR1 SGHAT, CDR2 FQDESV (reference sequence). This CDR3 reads CASSLAKTRGLAFF. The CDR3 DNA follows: TGTGCCAGCAGCTTAGCGAAGACGCGGGGGTTAGCTTTCTTT.

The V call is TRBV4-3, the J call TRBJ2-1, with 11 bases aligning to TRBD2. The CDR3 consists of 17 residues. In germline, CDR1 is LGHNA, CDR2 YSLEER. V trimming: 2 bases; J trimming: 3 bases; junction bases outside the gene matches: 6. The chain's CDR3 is CASSQKMGLADYNEQFF. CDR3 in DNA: TGCGCCAGCAGCCAAAAGATGGGACTAGCGGACTACAATGAGCAGTTCTTC.

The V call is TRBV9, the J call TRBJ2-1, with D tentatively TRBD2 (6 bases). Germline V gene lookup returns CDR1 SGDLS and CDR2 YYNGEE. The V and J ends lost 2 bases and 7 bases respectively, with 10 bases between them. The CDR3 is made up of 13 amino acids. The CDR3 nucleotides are TGTGCCAGCAGCGTCGGCGGAGGGAATGAGCAGTTCTTC. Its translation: CASSVGGGNEQFF. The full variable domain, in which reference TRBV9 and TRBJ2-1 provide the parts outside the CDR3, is DSGVTQTPKHLITATGQRVTLRCSPRSGDLSVYWYQQSLDQGLQFLIQYYNGEERAKGNILERFSAQQFPDLHSELNLSSLELGDSALYFCASSVGGGNEQFFGPGTRLTVL.

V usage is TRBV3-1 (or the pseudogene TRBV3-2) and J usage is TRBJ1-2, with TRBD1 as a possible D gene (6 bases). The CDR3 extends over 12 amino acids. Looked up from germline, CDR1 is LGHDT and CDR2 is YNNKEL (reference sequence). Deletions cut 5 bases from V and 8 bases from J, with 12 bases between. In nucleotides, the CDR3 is TGTGCCAGCAGCTGGACAGCCGGAGGCTACACCTTC. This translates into CASSWTAGGYTF.

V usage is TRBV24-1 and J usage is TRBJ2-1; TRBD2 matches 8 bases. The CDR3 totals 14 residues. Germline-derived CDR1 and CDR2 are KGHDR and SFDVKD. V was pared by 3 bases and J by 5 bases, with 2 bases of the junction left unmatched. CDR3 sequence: CATSDPGGDNEQFF. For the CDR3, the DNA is TGTGCCACCAGTGATCCGGGGGGGGACAATGAGCAGTTCTTC.

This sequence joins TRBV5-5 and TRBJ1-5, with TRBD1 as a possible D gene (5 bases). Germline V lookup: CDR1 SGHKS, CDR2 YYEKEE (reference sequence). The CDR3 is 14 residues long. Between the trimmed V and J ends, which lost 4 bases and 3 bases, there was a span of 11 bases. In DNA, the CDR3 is TGTGCCAGCAGCCGGGCGGGGGACAATCAGCCCCAGCATTTT. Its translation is CASSRAGDNQPQHF.

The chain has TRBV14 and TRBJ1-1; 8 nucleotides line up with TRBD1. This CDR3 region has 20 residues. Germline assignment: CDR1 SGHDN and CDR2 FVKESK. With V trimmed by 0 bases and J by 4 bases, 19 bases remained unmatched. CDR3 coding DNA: TGTGCCAGCAGCCAAGAGGGGGCAGGGGGCGCGTTTGGGTTCAGCACTGAAGCTTTCTTT. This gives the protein CASSQEGAGGAFGFSTEAFF.

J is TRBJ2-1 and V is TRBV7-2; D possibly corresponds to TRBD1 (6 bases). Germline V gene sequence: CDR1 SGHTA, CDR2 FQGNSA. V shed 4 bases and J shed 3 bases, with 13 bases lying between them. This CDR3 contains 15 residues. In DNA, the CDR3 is TGTGCCAGCAGCTCCCCGGGACAACACTACAATGAGCAGTTCTTC. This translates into CASSSPGQHYNEQFF.

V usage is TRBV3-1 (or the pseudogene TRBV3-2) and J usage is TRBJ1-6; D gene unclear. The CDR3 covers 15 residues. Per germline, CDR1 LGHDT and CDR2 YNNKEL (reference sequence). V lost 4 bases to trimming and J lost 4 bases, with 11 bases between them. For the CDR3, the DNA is TGTGCCAGCAGCCGTTTAGTACAGTATAATTCACCCCTCCACTTT. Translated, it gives CASSRLVQYNSPLHF.

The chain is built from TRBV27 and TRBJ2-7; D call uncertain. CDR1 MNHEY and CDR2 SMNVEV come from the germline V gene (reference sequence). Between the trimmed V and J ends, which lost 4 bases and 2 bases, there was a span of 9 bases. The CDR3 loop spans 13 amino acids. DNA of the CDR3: TGTGCCAGCAGTTACCACTCGACCTACGAGCAGTACTTC. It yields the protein CASSYHSTYEQYF.

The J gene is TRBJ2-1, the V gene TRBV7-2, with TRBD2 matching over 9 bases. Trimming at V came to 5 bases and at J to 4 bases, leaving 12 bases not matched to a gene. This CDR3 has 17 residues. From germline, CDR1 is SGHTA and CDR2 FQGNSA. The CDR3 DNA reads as TGTGCCAGCAGCCCCCGCTTCACTAGCGGGCGATACAATGAGCAGTTCTTC. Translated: CASSPRFTSGRYNEQFF. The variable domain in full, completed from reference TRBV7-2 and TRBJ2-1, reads GAGVSQSPSNKVTEKGKDVELRCDPISGHTALYWYRQSLGQGLEFLIYFQGNSAPDKSGLPSDRFSAERTGGSVSTLTIQRTQQEDSAVYLCASSPRFTSGRYNEQFFGPGTRLTVL.

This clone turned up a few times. The CDR3 reads CASSSSAGVYGYTF. The DNA of the CDR3 is TGTGCCAGCTCTTCCTCAGCGGGGGTCTATGGCTACACCTTC. The genes are TRBV19 and TRBJ1-2; tentatively, D is TRBD1 (5 bases). Between the trimmed V and J ends, which lost 9 bases and 4 bases, there was a span of 18 bases. Germline lookup yields CDR1 LNHDA and CDR2 SQIVND (reference sequence). The CDR3 runs 14 residues.

The CDR3 DNA follows: TGTGCCAGCTCACCCCGGGGACAGGGGGCCGATGGCTACACCTTC. Translated, it gives CASSPRGQGADGYTF. The rearrangement links TRBV18 to TRBJ1-2, with TRBD1 matching 12 bases. CDR3 size: 15 residues. After removal of 3 bases from V and 6 bases from J, the junction contained 5 bases not matched to a gene. Germline loops: CDR1 KGHSH, CDR2 LQKENI.

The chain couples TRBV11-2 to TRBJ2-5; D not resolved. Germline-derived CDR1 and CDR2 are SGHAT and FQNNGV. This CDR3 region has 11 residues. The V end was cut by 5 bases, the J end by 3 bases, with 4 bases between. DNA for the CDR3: TGTGCCAGCAGCGCGGAAGAGACCCAGTACTTC. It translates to CASSAEETQYF.

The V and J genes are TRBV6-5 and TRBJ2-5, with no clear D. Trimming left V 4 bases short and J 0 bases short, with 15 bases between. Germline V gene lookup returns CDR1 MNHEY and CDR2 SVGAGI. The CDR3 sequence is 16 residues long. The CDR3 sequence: CASSSPRHQYQETQYF. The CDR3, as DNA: TGTGCCAGCAGTTCTCCACGACACCAGTACCAAGAGACCCAGTACTTC.

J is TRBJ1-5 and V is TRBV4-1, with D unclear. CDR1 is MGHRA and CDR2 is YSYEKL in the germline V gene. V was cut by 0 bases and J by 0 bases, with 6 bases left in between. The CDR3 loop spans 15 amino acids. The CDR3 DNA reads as TGCGCCAGCAGCCAAGACAGATATAGCAATCAGCCCCAGCATTTT. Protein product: CASSQDRYSNQPQHF.

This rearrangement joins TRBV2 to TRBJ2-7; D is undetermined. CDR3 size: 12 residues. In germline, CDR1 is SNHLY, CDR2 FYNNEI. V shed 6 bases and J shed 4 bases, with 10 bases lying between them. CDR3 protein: CASRSYSYEQYF. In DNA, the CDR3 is TGTGCCAGCAGGAGTTATTCTTACGAGCAGTACTTC.

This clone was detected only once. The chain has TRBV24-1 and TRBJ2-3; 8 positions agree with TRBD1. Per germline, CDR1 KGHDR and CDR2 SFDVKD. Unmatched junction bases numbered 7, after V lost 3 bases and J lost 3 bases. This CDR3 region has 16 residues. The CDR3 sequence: CATSDGQGFWTDTQYF. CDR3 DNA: TGTGCCACCAGTGATGGACAGGGCTTCTGGACAGATACGCAGTATTTT.

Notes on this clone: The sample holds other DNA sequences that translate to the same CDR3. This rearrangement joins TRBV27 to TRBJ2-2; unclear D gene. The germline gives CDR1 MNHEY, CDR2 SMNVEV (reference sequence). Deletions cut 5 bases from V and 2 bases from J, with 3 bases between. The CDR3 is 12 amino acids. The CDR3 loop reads CASSRNTGELFF. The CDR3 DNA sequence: TGTGCCAGCAGTCGTAACACCGGGGAGCTGTTTTTT.

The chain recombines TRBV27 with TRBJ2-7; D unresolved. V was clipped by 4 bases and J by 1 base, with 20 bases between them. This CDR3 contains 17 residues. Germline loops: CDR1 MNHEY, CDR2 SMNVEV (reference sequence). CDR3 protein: CASSSRLVKTQSYEQYF. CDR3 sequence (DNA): TGTGCCAGCAGTTCTCGGCTAGTGAAAACTCAGTCCTACGAGCAGTACTTC.

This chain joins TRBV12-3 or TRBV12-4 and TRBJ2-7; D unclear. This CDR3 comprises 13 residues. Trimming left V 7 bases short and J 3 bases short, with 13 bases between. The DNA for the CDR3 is TGTGCCAGCACCCTCCGGGTCGGCTACGAGCAGTACTTC. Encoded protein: CASTLRVGYEQYF.

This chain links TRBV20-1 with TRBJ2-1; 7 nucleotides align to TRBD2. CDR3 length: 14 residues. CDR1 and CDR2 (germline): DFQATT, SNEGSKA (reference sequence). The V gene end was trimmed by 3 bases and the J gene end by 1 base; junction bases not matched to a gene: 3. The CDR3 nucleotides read TGCAGTGCTAGTCCGGGACTATCCTACAATGAGCAGTTCTTC. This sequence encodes CSASPGLSYNEQFF.

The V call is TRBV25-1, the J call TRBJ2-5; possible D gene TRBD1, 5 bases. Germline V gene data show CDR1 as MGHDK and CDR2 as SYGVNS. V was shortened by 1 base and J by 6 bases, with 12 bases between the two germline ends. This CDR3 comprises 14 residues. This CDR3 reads CASSEWKGWKTQYF. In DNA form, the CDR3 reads TGTGCCAGCAGTGAATGGAAGGGGTGGAAGACCCAGTACTTC.

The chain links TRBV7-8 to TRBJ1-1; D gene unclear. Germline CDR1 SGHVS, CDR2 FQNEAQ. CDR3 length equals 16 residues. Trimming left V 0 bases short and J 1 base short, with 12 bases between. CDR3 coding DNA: TGTGCCAGCAGCTTAGCCGCGGGAAGTCGGAACACTGAAGCTTTCTTT. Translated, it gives CASSLAAGSRNTEAFF.

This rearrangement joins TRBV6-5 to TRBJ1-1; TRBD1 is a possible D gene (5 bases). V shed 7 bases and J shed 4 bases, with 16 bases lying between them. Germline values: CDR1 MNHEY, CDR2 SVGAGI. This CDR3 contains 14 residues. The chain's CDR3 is CASTPGMGPTEAFF. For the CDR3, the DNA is TGTGCCAGCACCCCTGGAATGGGGCCCACTGAAGCTTTCTTT.

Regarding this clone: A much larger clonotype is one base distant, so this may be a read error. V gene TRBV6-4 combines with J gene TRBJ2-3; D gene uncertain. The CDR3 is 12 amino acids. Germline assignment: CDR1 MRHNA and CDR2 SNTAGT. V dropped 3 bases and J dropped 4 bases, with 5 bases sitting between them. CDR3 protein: CASSDEADTQYF. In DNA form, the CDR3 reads TGTGCCAGCAGTGATGAGGCAGATACGCAGTATTTT.

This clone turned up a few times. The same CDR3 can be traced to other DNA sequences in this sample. The CDR3 is CASSQVGTGNQPQHF. CDR3 DNA: TGTGCCAGCAGCCAAGTGGGCACAGGGAACCAGCCCCAGCATTTT. V and J are TRBV4-2 and TRBJ1-5, with D perhaps TRBD1 (6 bases). The V end was cut by 1 base, the J end by 7 bases, with 14 bases between. Germline V gene lookup returns CDR1 LGHNA and CDR2 YNFKEQ. CDR3 length: 15 amino acids.

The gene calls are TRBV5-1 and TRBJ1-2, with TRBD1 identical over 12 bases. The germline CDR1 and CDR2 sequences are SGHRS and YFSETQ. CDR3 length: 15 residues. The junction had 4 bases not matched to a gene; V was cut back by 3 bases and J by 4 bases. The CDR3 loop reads CASSSGTGGTYGYTF. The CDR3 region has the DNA TGCGCCAGCAGCTCAGGGACAGGGGGCACCTATGGCTACACCTTC.

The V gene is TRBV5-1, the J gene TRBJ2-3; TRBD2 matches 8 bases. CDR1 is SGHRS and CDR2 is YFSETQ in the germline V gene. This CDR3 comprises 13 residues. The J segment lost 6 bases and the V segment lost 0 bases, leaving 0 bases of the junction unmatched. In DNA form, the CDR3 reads TGCGCCAGCAGCTTGGAGCGGGGGGATACGCAGTATTTT. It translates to CASSLERGDTQYF.